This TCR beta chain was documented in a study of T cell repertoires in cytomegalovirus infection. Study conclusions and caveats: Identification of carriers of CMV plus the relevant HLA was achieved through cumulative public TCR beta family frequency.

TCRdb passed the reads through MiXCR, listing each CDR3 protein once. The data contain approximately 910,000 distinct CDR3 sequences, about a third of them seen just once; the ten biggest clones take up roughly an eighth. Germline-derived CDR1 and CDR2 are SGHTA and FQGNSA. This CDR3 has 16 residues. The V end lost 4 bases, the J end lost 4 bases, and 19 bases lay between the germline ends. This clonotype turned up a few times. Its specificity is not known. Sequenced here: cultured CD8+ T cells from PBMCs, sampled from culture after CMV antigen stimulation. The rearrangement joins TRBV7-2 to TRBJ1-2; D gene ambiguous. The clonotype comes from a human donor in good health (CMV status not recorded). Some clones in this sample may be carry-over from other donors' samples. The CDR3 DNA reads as TGTGCCAGCAGCTACGTAGAAGGCCTTGTAGGCTATGGCTACACCTTC. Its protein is CASSYVEGLVGYGYTF. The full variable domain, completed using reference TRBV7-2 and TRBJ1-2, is GAGVSQSPSNKVTEKGKDVELRCDPISGHTALYWYRQSLGQGLEFLIYFQGNSAPDKSGLPSDRFSAERTGGSVSTLTIQRTQQEDSAVYLCASSYVEGLVGYGYTFGSGTRLTVV.